This paragraph reports one T cell receptor beta chain. The antigen is not known. This CDR3 spans 15 amino acids. Germline V gene data show CDR1 as GTSNPN and CDR2 as SVGIG (reference sequence). Trimming took 0 bases from V and 7 from J; bases not matched to a gene: 2. The sample is drawn from a study of naive and memory T cell subsets. Study-level points and caveats: Especially in CD8 cells, naive repertoires contained a few larger clonotypes, possibly CD45RA-re-expressing memory cells.

The beta constant-region primer was an equimolar mix of two oligonucleotides covering TRBC1 and TRBC2. Ligated cDNA was amplified by four rounds of PCR with nested alpha and beta constant-region primers and SP2. TCRdb fed the UMI-ligation and nested PCR reads into MiXCR, producing one record per CDR3 protein. Here the sample spans tens of thousands of distinct CDR3 sequences, about 11% being singletons. This clonotype was sampled from a human donor in good health. The rearrangement uses TRBV30 and TRBJ2-1; 14 bases line up with TRBD2. Sequencing was performed on naive CD4+ T cells from blood. The CDR3 spells CAWSVRLAGGNEQFF. In DNA, the CDR3 is TGTGCCTGGAGTGTACGACTAGCGGGAGGGAATGAGCAGTTCTTC.